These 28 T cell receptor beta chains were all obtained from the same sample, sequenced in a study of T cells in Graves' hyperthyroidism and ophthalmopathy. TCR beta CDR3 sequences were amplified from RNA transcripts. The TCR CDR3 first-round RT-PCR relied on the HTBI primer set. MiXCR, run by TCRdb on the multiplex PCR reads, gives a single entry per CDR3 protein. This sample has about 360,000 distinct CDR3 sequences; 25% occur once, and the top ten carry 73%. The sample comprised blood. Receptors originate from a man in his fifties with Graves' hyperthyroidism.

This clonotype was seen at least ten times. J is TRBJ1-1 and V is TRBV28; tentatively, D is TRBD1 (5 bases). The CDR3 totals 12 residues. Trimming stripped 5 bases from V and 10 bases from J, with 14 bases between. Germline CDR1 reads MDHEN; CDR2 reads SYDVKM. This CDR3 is CASSPTGYRAFF. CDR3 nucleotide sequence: TGTGCCAGCAGTCCCACAGGTTACCGAGCTTTCTTT.

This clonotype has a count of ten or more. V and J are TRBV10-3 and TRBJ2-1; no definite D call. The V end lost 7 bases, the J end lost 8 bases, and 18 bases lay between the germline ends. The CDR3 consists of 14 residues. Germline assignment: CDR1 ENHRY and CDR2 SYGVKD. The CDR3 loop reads CAIKPASPEDEQFF. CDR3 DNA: TGTGCCATCAAACCCGCCTCCCCCGAGGATGAGCAGTTCTTC.

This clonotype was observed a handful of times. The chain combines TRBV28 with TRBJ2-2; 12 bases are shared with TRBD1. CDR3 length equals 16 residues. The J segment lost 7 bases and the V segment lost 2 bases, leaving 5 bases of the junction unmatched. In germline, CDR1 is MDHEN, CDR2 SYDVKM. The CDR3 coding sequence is TGTGCCAGCAGTTTACAGGGGACAGGGGGCATCGGGGAGCTGTTTTTT. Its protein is CASSLQGTGGIGELFF.

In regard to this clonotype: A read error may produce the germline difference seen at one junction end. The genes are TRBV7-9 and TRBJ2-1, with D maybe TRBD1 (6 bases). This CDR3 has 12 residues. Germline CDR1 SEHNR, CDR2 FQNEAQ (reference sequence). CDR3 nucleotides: TGTGCCAACAGCCTCCAGGGGAATGAGCAGTTCTTC. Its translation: CANSLQGNEQFF.

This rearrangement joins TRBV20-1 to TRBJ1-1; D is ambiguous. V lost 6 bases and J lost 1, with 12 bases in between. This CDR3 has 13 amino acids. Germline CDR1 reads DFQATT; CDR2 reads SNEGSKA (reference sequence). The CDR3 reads CSAPTGKNTEAFF. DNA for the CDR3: TGCAGTGCACCGACGGGAAAGAACACTGAAGCTTTCTTT.

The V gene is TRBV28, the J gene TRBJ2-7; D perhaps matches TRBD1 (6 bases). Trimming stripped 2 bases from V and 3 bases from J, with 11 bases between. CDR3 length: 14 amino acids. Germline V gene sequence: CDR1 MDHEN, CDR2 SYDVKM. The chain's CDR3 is CASSLTGQVYEQYF. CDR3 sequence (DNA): TGTGCCAGCAGTTTAACGGGACAAGTCTACGAGCAGTACTTC. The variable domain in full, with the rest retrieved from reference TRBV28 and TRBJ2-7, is DVKVTQSSRYLVKRTGEKVFLECVQDMDHENMFWYRQDPGLGLRLIYFSYDVKMKEKGDIPEGYSVSREKKERFSLILESASTNQTSMYLCASSLTGQVYEQYFGPGTRLTVT.

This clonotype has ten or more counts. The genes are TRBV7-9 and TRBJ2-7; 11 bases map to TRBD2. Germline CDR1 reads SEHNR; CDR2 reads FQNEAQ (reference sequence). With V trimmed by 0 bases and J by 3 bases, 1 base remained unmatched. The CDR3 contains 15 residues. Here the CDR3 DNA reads TGTGCCAGCAGCTTAGCGCTAGCGGGAGGCTACGAGCAGTACTTC. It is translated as CASSLALAGGYEQYF.

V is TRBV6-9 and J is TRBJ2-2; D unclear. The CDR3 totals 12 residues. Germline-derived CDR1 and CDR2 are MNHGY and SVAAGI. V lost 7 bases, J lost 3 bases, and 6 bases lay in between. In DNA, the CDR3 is TGTGCCAGCATTACCTACACCGGGGAGCTGTTTTTT. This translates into CASITYTGELFF.

CDR3: CSAPRTGAETQYF. CDR3 coding DNA: TGCAGTGCTCCTCGGACAGGGGCGGAGACCCAGTACTTC. The chain employs TRBV20-1 and TRBJ2-5, with 9 positions matching TRBD1. The CDR3 has 13 residues. CDR1 is DFQATT and CDR2 is SNEGSKA in the germline V gene (reference sequence). Trimming at V came to 5 bases and at J to 5 bases, leaving 6 bases not matched to a gene.

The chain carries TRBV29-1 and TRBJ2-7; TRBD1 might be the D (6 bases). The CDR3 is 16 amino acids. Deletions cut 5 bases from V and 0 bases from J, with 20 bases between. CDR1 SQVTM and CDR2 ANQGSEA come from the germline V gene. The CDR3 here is CSVRGTESISSYEQYF. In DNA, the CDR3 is TGCAGCGTTAGGGGGACCGAAAGCATTAGCTCCTACGAGCAGTACTTC.

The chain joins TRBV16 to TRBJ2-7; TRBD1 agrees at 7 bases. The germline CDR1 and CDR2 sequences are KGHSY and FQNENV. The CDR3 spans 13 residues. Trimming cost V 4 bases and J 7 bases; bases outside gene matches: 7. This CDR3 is CASSLGQAREQYF. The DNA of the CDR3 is TGTGCCAGCAGCCTAGGACAGGCTAGGGAGCAGTACTTC.

The CDR3 loop is CATRDSQETQYF. The CDR3 DNA reads TGTGCCACCAGAGACAGTCAAGAGACCCAGTACTTC. The rearrangement joins TRBV15 to TRBJ2-5, with D possibly matching TRBD1 (5 bases). Between the trimmed V and J ends, which lost 6 bases and 2 bases, there was a span of 7 bases. Germline CDR1 and CDR2: LNHNV and YYDKDF (reference sequence). The CDR3 is 12 residues long.

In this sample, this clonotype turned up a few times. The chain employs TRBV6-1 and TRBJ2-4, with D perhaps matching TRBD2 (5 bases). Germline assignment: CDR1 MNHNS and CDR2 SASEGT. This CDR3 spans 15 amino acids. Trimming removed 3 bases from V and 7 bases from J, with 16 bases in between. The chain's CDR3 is CASSDVLAYENIQYF. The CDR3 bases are TGTGCCAGCAGTGATGTTTTAGCGTATGAGAACATTCAGTACTTC.

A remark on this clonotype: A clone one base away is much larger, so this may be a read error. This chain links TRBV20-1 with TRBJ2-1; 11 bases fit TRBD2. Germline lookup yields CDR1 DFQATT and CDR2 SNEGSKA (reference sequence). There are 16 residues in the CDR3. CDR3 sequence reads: CSAVPGLAVSHNEQFF. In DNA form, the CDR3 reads TGCAGTGCTGTTCCGGGACTAGCGGTCTCCCACAATGAGCAGTTCTTC.

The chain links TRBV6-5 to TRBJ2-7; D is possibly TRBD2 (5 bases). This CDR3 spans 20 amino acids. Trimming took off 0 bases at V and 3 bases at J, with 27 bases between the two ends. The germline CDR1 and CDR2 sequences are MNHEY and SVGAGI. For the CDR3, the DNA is TGTGCCAGCAGTTACTCGAATCGTCTGAATGTCCCGACTAACGACTACGAGCAGTACTTC. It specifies CASSYSNRLNVPTNDYEQYF.

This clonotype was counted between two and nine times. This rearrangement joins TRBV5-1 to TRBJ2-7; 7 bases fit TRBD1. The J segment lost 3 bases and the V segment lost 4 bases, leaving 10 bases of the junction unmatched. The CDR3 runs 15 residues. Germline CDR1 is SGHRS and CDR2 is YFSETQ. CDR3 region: CASSPNPGQFYEQYF. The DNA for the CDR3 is TGCGCCAGCAGCCCTAACCCGGGACAGTTCTACGAGCAGTACTTC. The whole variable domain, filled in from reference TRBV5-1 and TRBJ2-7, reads KAGVTQTPRYLIKTRGQQVTLSCSPISGHRSVSWYQQTPGQGLQFLFEYFSETQRNKGNFPGRFSGRQFSNSRSEMNVSTLELGDSALYLCASSPNPGQFYEQYFGPGTRLTVT.

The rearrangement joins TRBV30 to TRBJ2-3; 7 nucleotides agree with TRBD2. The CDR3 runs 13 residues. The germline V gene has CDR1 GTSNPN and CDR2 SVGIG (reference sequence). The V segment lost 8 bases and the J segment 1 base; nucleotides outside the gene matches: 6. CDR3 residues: CAGEGRGTDTQYF. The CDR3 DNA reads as TGTGCCGGGGAGGGGAGAGGCACAGATACGCAGTATTTT.

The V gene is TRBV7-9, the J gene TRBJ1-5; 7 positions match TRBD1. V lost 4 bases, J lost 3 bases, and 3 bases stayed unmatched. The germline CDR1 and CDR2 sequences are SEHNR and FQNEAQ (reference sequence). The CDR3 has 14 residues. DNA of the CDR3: TGTGCCAGCAGCTCGGACAGGATCAATCAGCCCCAGCATTTT. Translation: CASSSDRINQPQHF.

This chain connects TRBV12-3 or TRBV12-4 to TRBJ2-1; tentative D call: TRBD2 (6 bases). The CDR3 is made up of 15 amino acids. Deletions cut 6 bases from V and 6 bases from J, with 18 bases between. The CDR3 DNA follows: TGTGCCAGCAGCCCCGGGACTCACGGTCCCAATGAGCAGTTCTTC. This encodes CASSPGTHGPNEQFF.

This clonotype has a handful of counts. The CDR3 here is CASGWTSMGTRETQYF. The DNA of the CDR3 is TGTGCCAGCGGCTGGACTAGCATGGGGACCAGGGAGACCCAGTACTTC. The chain joins TRBV27 to TRBJ2-5; 8 nucleotides match TRBD2. Looked up from germline, CDR1 is MNHEY and CDR2 is SMNVEV (reference sequence). The CDR3 has 16 residues. V was pared by 8 bases and J by 5 bases, with 16 bases of the junction left unmatched.

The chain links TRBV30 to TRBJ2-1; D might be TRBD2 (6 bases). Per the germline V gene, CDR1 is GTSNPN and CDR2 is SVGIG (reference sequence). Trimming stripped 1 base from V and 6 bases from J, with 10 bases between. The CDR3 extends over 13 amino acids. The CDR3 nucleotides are TGTGCCTGGAGTGGCGGGACGGCCAATGAGCAGTTCTTC. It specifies CAWSGGTANEQFF.

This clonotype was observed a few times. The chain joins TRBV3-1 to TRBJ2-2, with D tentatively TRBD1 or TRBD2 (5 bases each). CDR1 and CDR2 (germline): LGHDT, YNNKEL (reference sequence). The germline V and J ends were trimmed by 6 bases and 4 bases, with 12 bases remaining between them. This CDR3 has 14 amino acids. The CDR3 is CASRGEMGTGELFF. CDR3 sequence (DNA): TGTGCCAGCAGGGGGGAGATGGGCACCGGGGAGCTGTTTTTT.

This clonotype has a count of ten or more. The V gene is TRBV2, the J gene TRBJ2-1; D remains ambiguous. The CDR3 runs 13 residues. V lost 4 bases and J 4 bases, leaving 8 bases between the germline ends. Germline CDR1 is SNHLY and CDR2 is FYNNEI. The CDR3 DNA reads TGTGCCAGCAGTGCCCGCAGGTACAATGAGCAGTTCTTC. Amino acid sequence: CASSARRYNEQFF.

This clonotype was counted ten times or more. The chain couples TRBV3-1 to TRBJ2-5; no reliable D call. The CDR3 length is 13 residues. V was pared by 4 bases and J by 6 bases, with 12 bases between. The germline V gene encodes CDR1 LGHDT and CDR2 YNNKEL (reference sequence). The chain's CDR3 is CASSPPLVKTQYF. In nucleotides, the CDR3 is TGTGCCAGCAGCCCACCATTGGTAAAGACCCAGTACTTC.

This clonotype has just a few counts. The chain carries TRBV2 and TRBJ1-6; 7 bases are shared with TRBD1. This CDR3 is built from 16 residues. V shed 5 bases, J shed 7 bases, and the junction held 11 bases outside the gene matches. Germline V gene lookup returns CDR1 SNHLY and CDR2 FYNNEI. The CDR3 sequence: CASSRQGQGVNSPLHF. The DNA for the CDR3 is TGTGCCAGCAGTCGACAGGGACAAGGGGTGAATTCACCCCTCCACTTT.

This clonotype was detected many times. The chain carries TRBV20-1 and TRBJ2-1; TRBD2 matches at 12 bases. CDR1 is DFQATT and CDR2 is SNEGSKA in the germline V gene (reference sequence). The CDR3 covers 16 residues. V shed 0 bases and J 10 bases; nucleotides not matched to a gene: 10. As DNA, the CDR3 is TGCAGTGCTAGAGATCTTCGGACTAGCGGGGCAGGGGAGCAGTTCTTC. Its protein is CSARDLRTSGAGEQFF.

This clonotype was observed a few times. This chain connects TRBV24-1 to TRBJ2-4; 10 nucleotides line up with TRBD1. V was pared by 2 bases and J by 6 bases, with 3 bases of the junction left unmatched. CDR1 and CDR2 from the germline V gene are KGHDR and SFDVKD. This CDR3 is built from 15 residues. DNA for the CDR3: TGTGCCACCAGTGATTCCGGGACAGGGGCAAACATTCAGTACTTC. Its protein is CATSDSGTGANIQYF.

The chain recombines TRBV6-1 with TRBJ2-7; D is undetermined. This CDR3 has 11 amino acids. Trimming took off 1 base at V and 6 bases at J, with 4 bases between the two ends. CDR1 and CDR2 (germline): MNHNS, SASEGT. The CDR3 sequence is CASSEEAEQYF. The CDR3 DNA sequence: TGTGCCAGCAGTGAAGAGGCCGAGCAGTACTTC.